A selection of T cell receptor beta chains follows, all from one sample in a study of cytotoxic CD8 clonotypes in ibrutinib-treated CLL. Assay used: immunoSEQ multiplex PCR; TCRdb lists only in-frame clones, some missing. The table has some 200,000 clones, about 75% seen once; the top ten hold more than 4.5%. The input for sequencing was PBMCs, taken after 12 months of ibrutinib treatment. Receptors were obtained from a human donor with chronic lymphocytic leukemia. CDR3s include the opening cysteine and the closing phenylalanine or tryptophan. A D gene is named only where the DNA matches it firmly. A clone size is listed for some rows: how often the clone was seen (once, few, many), or a class if it is expanded.

v_call	clone_size	j_call	d_call	cdr3_nt	cdr3_aa
TRBV7-9	-	TRBJ1-2	TRBD1	TGTGCCAGCAGCAAACAGGGGGTAGGTAGCTATGGCTACACCTTC	CASSKQGVGSYGYTF
TRBV2	-	TRBJ1-6	-	TGTGCCAGCAGTGATGGGTCTGTATGGGGTAATTCACCCCTCCACTTT	CASSDGSVWGNSPLHF
TRBV6-1	-	TRBJ2-3	-	TGTGCCAGCAGTTTAATGGCGGGGGCCCGAGATACGCAGTATTTT	CASSLMAGARDTQYF
TRBV4-2	few	TRBJ2-7	-	TGTGCCAGCAGCCCTGAACTGGCTAGTCCCTACGAGCAGTACTTC	CASSPELASPYEQYF
TRBV5-6	-	TRBJ2-3	-	TGTGCCAGCAGGACGGGCACAGATACGCAGTATTTT	CASRTGTDTQYF
TRBV6-5	-	TRBJ1-2	-	TGTGCCAGCAGTTACTCTGAGGGACAAATCTATGGCTACACCTTC	CASSYSEGQIYGYTF
TRBV6-5	few	TRBJ1-1	-	TGTGCCAGCAGGACCACAGTGAACACTGAAGCTTTCTTT	CASRTTVNTEAFF
TRBV29-1	-	TRBJ1-2	-	TGCAGCGTTTCTGACAGCTATGGCTACACCTTC	CSVSDSYGYTF
TRBV27	-	TRBJ1-2	-	TGTGCCAGCAGTTTCAGCCCCACTTCATTCTACACCTTC	CASSFSPTSFYTF
TRBV15	-	TRBJ1-2	TRBD1	TGTGCCACCAGCAGACCCGCAGGGGGCAGGGATGGCTACACCTTC	CATSRPAGGRDGYTF
TRBV30	-	TRBJ1-6	TRBD1	TGTGCCTGTGATAGCTCAGGGGGTCACTCACCCCTCCACTTT	CACDSSGGHSPLHF
TRBV7-9	-	TRBJ1-1	-	TGTGCCAGCAGCCTCGACGGGATGACTGAAGCTTTCTTT	CASSLDGMTEAFF
TRBV18	-	TRBJ1-6	-	TGTGCCAGCTCACCGCCCAGGGCCGTAAATTCACCCCTCCACTTT	CASSPPRAVNSPLHF
TRBV10-1	-	TRBJ1-2	-	TGCGCCAGCAGTGAAATGAGGGGCTACACCTTC	CASSEMRGYTF